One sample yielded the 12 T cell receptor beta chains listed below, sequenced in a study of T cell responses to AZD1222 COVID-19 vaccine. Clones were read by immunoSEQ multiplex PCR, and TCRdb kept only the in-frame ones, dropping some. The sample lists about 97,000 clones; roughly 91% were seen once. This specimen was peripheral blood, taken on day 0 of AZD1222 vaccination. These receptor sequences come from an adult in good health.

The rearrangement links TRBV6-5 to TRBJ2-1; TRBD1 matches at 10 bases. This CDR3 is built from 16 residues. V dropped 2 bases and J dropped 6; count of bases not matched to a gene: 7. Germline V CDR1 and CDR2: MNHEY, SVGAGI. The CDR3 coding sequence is TGTGCCAGCAGTTACGGTGGGGGACAGGGGTTCAATGAGCAGTTCTTC. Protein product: CASSYGGGQGFNEQFF.

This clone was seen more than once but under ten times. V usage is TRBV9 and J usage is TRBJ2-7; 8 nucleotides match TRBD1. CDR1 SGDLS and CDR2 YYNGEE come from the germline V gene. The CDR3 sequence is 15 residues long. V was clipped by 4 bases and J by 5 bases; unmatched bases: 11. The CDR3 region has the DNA TGTGCCAGCAGCACCCGGGACAGGTGGAATGACGAGCAGTACTTC. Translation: CASSTRDRWNDEQYF. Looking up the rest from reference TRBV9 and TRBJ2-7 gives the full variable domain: DSGVTQTPKHLITATGQRVTLRCSPRSGDLSVYWYQQSLDQGLQFLIQYYNGEERAKGNILERFSAQQFPDLHSELNLSSLELGDSALYFCASSTRDRWNDEQYFGPGTRLTVT.

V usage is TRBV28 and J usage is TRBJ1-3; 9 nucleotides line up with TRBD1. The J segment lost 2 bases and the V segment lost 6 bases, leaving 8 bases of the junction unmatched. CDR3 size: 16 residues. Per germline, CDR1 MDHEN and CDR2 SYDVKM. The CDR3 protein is CASSPVTGGTGNTIYF. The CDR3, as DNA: TGTGCCAGCAGCCCAGTCACAGGGGGCACTGGAAACACCATATATTTT.

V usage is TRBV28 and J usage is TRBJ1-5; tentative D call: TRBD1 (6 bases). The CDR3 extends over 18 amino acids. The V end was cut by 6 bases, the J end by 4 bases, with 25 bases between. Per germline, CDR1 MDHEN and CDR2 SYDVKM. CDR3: CASSQGSWGESWNQPQHF. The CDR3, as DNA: TGTGCCAGCAGCCAGGGGAGTTGGGGTGAATCATGGAATCAGCCCCAGCATTTT.

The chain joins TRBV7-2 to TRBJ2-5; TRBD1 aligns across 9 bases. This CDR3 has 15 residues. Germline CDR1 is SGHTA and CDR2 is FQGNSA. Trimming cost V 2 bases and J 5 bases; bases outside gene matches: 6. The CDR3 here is CASSLLGTGLETQYF. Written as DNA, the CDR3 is TGTGCCAGCAGCTTACTCGGGACAGGGCTGGAGACCCAGTACTTC.

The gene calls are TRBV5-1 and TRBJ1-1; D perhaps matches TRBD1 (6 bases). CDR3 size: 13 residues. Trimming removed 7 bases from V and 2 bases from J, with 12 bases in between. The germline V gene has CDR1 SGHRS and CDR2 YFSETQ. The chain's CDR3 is CASRGDTNTEAFF. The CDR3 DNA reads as TGCGCCAGCCGAGGGGACACCAACACTGAAGCTTTCTTT.

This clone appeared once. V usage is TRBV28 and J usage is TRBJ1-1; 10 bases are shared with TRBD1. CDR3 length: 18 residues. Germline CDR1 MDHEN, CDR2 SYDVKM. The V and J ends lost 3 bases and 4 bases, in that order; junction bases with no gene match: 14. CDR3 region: CASSFPTKTGGAFTEAFF. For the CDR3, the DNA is TGTGCCAGCAGTTTCCCTACTAAGACAGGGGGCGCCTTCACTGAAGCTTTCTTT.

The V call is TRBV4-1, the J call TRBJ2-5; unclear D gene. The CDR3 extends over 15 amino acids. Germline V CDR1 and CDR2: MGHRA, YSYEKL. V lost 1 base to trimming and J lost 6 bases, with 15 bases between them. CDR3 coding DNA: TGCGCCAGCAGCCAAGGGTGGGCGGCACAGCAGACCCAGTACTTC. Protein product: CASSQGWAAQQTQYF.

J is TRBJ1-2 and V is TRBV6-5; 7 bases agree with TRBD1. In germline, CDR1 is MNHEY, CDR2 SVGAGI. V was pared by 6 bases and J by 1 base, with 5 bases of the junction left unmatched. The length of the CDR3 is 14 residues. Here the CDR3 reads CASRATGLNYGYTF. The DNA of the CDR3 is TGTGCCAGCAGGGCGACAGGGCTTAACTATGGCTACACCTTC.

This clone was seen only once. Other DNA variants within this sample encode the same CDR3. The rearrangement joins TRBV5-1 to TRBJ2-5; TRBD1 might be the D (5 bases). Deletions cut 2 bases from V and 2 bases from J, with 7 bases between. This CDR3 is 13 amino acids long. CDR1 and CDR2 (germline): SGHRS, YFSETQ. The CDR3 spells CASSFQGQETQYF. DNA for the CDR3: TGCGCCAGCAGCTTTCAGGGTCAAGAGACCCAGTACTTC.

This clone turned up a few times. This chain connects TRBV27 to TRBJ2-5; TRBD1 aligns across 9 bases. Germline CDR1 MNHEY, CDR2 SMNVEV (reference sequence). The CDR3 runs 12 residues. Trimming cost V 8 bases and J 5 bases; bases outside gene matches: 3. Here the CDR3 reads CASGQGRETQYF. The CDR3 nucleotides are TGTGCCAGCGGACAGGGGAGGGAGACCCAGTACTTC.

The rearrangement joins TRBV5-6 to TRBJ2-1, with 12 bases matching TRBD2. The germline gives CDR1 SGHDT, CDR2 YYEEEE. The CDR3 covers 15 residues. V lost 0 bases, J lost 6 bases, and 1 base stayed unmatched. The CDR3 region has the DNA TGTGCCAGCAGCTTGGGACTAGCGGGAGTCAATGAGCAGTTCTTC. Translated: CASSLGLAGVNEQFF.